This T cell receptor (beta chain) was documented in a study of T cell changes during pregnancy in multiple sclerosis. Clones were sequenced by immunoSEQ multiplex PCR, and TCRdb holds only the in-frame ones, with some missing. The sample carries some 80,000 clones, 90% to 95% recorded once. The ends were cut back, 0 bases at V and 10 bases at J, with 19 bases in the middle. Germline assignment: CDR1 SGHTS and CDR2 YDEGEE. The CDR3 loop spans 15 amino acids. The receptor comes from a female donor with multiple sclerosis, enrolled in a pregnancy study. Sequenced material: CD4+ T cells from peripheral blood mononuclear cells, taken after pregnancy. V is TRBV5-8 and J is TRBJ1-1; D is uncertain. The CDR3 spells CASSLGSIWAGGAFF. The DNA of the CDR3 is TGTGCCAGCAGCTTGGGGTCGATTTGGGCCGGAGGAGCTTTCTTT.